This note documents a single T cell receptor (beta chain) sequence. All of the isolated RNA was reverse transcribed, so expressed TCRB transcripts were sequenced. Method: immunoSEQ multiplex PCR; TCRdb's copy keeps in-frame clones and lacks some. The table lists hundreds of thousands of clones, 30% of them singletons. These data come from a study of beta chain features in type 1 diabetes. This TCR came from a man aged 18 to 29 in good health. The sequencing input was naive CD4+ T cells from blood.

The CDR3 loop is CASSTSGAYTDTQYF. The CDR3 coding sequence is TGTGCCAGCAGCACAAGCGGGGCTTACACAGATACGCAGTATTTT. This rearrangement joins TRBV14 to TRBJ2-3; 7 bases agree with TRBD2. This CDR3 region has 15 residues. Trimming took 5 bases from V and 2 from J; bases not matched to a gene: 7. Per the germline V gene, CDR1 is SGHDN and CDR2 is FVKESK.